The clone carrying this T cell receptor beta chain was observed a few times. V lost 2 bases and J lost 2; bases outside the gene matches: 0. Germline V gives CDR1 LGHNA, CDR2 YSLEER. The CDR3 contains 13 residues. Together with a sample-barcoded 5' primer, a J-beta primer mix was included in a second PCR lasting about 6 to 11 cycles. MiXCR, applied by TCRdb to the 5' RACE reads, yields one record per CDR3 protein. The table includes 450,000 to 650,000 distinct CDR3 sequences, about 24% detected once. This sample is drawn from a study of blood T cells in healthy people across ages. The same sample was also used in a study of T cells of mothers and their children.

The sequenced sample consisted of blood. This chain links TRBV4-3 with TRBJ2-7; 7 bases align to TRBD2. The TCR sequence derives from a boy between 10 and 17 years old in good health. Here the CDR3 reads CASSQLAAYEQYF. Here the CDR3 DNA reads TGCGCCAGCAGCCAACTAGCGGCCTACGAGCAGTACTTC.